This T cell receptor beta chain was identified in a study of blood T cell repertoires in COVID-19. The overall study: The study drew acute and convalescent COVID-19 samples from the United States, Italy and Spain. Sources were T cells, B-cell-depleted T cells, or PBMCs; the material itself was cDNA or gDNA.

This CDR3 contains 16 residues. Germline CDR1 KGHSH, CDR2 LQKENI. V was pared by 4 bases and J by 10 bases, with 25 bases between. This clone appeared a few times. Some clones are missing from TCRdb's copy, which holds only in-frame ones; the method was immunoSEQ multiplex PCR. The table shows about 83,000 clones, with 86% occurring only once. The sequence was obtained from a middle-aged man with active COVID-19. Specimen: peripheral blood. The chain combines TRBV18 with TRBJ1-1; D remains ambiguous. The CDR3 nucleotides are TGTGCCAGCTCACTGGTCGGAGGCACGGAGGGAACACGAGCTTTCTTT. This codes for CASSLVGGTEGTRAFF.